The 17 T cell receptor beta chains given below trace back to one sample, sequenced in a study of blood T cell repertoires in COVID-19. Sequencing was performed with immunoSEQ multiplex PCR; in TCRdb, only in-frame clones are kept and a portion is missing. The repertoire has tens of thousands of clones, approximately 88% of them found once; the top ten carry approximately 19%. The sequenced sample was peripheral blood. These receptors originate from a woman of 80 years or more with acute or convalescent COVID-19.

V usage is TRBV15 and J usage is TRBJ1-2; D not resolved. This CDR3 is 11 amino acids long. Germline V CDR1 and CDR2: LNHNV, YYDKDF (reference sequence). V dropped 5 bases and J dropped 7 bases, with 8 bases sitting between them. CDR3 DNA sequence: TGTGCCACCAGCCAGGCGAGTGGCTACACCTTC. Translated: CATSQASGYTF. Filled out from reference TRBV15 and TRBJ1-2, the complete variable domain reads DAMVIQNPRYQVTQFGKPVTLSCSQTLNHNVMYWYQQKSSQAPKLLFHYYDKDFNNEADTPDNFQSRRPNTSFCFLDIRSPGLGDTAMYLCATSQASGYTFGSGTRLTVV.

The V and J genes are TRBV5-1 and TRBJ2-5; 8 bases map to TRBD1. Trimming removed 4 bases from V and 1 base from J; junction bases left unmatched: 9. Germline CDR1 and CDR2: SGHRS and YFSETQ. The CDR3 consists of 16 residues. CDR3 residues: CASSTGQGGFQETQYF. The CDR3 DNA reads as TGCGCCAGCAGCACCGGACAGGGTGGGTTCCAAGAGACCCAGTACTTC.

This clone was found a few times. The chain uses TRBV5-1 and TRBJ1-5, with D unresolved. The V gene lost 2 bases and the J gene lost 0 bases, with 9 bases spanning the gap. The germline V gene encodes CDR1 SGHRS and CDR2 YFSETQ. CDR3 length: 15 residues. CDR3 DNA sequence: TGCGCCAGCAGCTTTGACGGGTCTAGCAATCAGCCCCAGCATTTT. This encodes CASSFDGSSNQPQHF.

The V call is TRBV9, the J call TRBJ2-2; TRBD2 is a possible D gene (5 bases). Germline lookup yields CDR1 SGDLS and CDR2 YYNGEE. V was cut by 0 bases and J by 1 base, with 7 bases left in between. This CDR3 has 15 residues. The DNA for the CDR3 is TGTGCCAGCAGCGTAGCTAGCCTGAACACCGGGGAGCTGTTTTTT. Amino acids: CASSVASLNTGELFF.

The chain combines TRBV5-1 with TRBJ1-4; 7 positions agree with TRBD1. The CDR3 contains 17 residues. The trim removed 0 bases at V and 0 bases at J, leaving 5 bases unmatched. Germline assignment: CDR1 SGHRS and CDR2 YFSETQ. DNA for the CDR3: TGCGCCAGCAGCTTGGGACAGGGAAGCGCAACTAATGAAAAACTGTTTTTT. Its translation is CASSLGQGSATNEKLFF.

The table lists this clone with a count of one. V is TRBV18 and J is TRBJ2-7, with 9 bases lining up with TRBD2. CDR1 and CDR2 from the germline V gene are KGHSH and LQKENI. The CDR3 has 15 residues. Germline trimming cut 4 bases from V and 5 bases from J; bases unmatched to any gene: 9. The CDR3 region is CASSQESGRWNEQYF. The CDR3 DNA is TGTGCCAGCTCACAGGAAAGCGGGAGGTGGAACGAGCAGTACTTC.

V gene TRBV28 combines with J gene TRBJ1-1, with 9 bases lining up with TRBD1. CDR1 and CDR2 from the germline V gene are MDHEN and SYDVKM. The ends lost 5 bases at V and 12 bases at J; junction bases unmatched: 7. The CDR3 spans 12 residues. The CDR3 reads CASSPGQGSSFF. In DNA, the CDR3 is TGTGCCAGCAGTCCCGGACAGGGGTCATCTTTCTTT.

This clone was seen a handful of times. This chain connects TRBV24-1 to TRBJ1-2; no reliable D call. Germline CDR1 and CDR2: KGHDR and SFDVKD. Deletions cut 4 bases from V and 3 bases from J, with 8 bases between. The CDR3 consists of 13 residues. CDR3 DNA: TGTGCCACCAGTGAACCCGGTTACTATGGCTACACCTTC. Translated, it gives CATSEPGYYGYTF.

The genes are TRBV6-5 and TRBJ1-4, with a weak D call TRBD1 (6 bases). This CDR3 region has 14 residues. Germline V gene lookup returns CDR1 MNHEY and CDR2 SVGAGI. The V end was cut by 4 bases, the J end by 7 bases, with 13 bases between. This CDR3 reads CASSSTGMVEKLFF. The CDR3 DNA sequence: TGTGCCAGCAGTTCCACAGGGATGGTTGAAAAACTGTTTTTT.

This clone was counted a single time. A read error may produce the germline difference seen at one junction end. The genes are TRBV9 and TRBJ2-2, with 9 bases fitting TRBD1. CDR1 SGDLS and CDR2 YYNGEE come from the germline V gene. The CDR3 covers 15 residues. The CDR3 DNA follows: TGTGCCAACAGCGTACAGGGGGCCGGCACCGGGGAGCTGTTTTTT. It is translated as CANSVQGAGTGELFF. The variable domain in full, completed from reference TRBV9 and TRBJ2-2, reads DSGVTQTPKHLITATGQRVTLRCSPRSGDLSVYWYQQSLDQGLQFLIQYYNGEERAKGNILERFSAQQFPDLHSELNLSSLELGDSALYFCANSVQGAGTGELFFGEGSRLTVL.

This clone was observed once. The chain uses TRBV10-3 and TRBJ1-1; 10 bases are shared with TRBD1. This CDR3 region has 19 residues. V lost 3 bases to trimming and J lost 4 bases; unmatched junction nucleotides: 17. CDR1 and CDR2 from the germline V gene are ENHRY and SYGVKD. The CDR3: CAISDPSPKRQGASTEAFF. The CDR3 bases are TGTGCCATCAGTGACCCTTCCCCGAAAAGACAGGGGGCGAGCACTGAAGCTTTCTTT.

The V and J genes are TRBV28 and TRBJ1-5, with 7 bases fitting TRBD1. Germline trimming cut 5 bases from V and 7 bases from J; bases unmatched to any gene: 8. In germline, CDR1 is MDHEN, CDR2 SYDVKM. This CDR3 has 14 amino acids. The CDR3 here is CASSKGPGGQPQHF. The CDR3 coding sequence is TGTGCCAGCAGTAAGGGACCAGGGGGACAGCCCCAGCATTTT. Complete variable domain (other parts from reference TRBV28 and TRBJ1-5): DVKVTQSSRYLVKRTGEKVFLECVQDMDHENMFWYRQDPGLGLRLIYFSYDVKMKEKGDIPEGYSVSREKKERFSLILESASTNQTSMYLCASSKGPGGQPQHFGDGTRLSIL.

In this sample, this clone turned up a few times. The CDR3 loop is CASSQEQGWYEQYF. As DNA, the CDR3 is TGTGCCAGCAGCCAAGAACAGGGTTGGTACGAGCAGTACTTC. The chain links TRBV14 to TRBJ2-7; the D gene is possibly TRBD1 (6 bases). Trimming stripped 0 bases from V and 4 bases from J, with 10 bases between. CDR1 and CDR2 from the germline V gene are SGHDN and FVKESK. This CDR3 comprises 14 residues.

This clone was seen once. The chain recombines TRBV20-1 with TRBJ1-1; 7 nucleotides match TRBD1. CDR3 length equals 11 residues. In germline, CDR1 is DFQATT, CDR2 SNEGSKA (reference sequence). Trimming cost V 6 bases and J 7 bases; bases outside gene matches: 5. CDR3 nucleotides: TGCAGTGCAAAGGGACAGTTTGAAGCTTTCTTT. It encodes CSAKGQFEAFF.

The chain couples TRBV4-1 to TRBJ1-2, with D possibly TRBD1 on 6 matching bases. From germline, CDR1 is MGHRA and CDR2 YSYEKL. CDR3 length: 16 residues. Trimming cost V 0 bases and J 8 bases, with 19 bases left between them. For the CDR3, the DNA is TGCGCCAGCAGCCAAGATCGGGCAGGGGCTCGAAACGGCTACACCTTC. Translating it yields CASSQDRAGARNGYTF.

This sequence joins TRBV5-1 and TRBJ2-2; tentative D call: TRBD2 (5 bases). Trimming stripped 6 bases from V and 6 bases from J, with 15 bases between. This CDR3 is built from 14 residues. Germline CDR1 is SGHRS and CDR2 is YFSETQ. This CDR3 reads CASTGQVGAGELFF. The CDR3 DNA is TGCGCCAGCACGGGTCAAGTCGGGGCCGGGGAGCTGTTTTTT.

CDR3 sequence: CASSPDRGRTGELFF. The CDR3 region has the DNA TGTGCCAGCAGTCCAGACAGGGGGCGCACCGGGGAGCTGTTTTTT. The chain joins TRBV3-1 (or the pseudogene TRBV3-2) to TRBJ2-2; TRBD1 agrees at 10 bases. The V gene end was trimmed by 6 bases and the J gene end by 4 bases; junction bases not matched to a gene: 5. Germline lookup yields CDR1 LGHDT and CDR2 YNNKEL (reference sequence). The CDR3 extends over 15 amino acids.